This TCR beta chain was documented in a study of T-cell memory formation after mild COVID-19. Study outcomes and limitations: Day 15 to 85 contracting clones showed balanced CD4/CD8; later expanders leaned CD4+. Some clones that responded turned up in pre-infection memory, which suggests that cross-reactive memory joined in.

5'RACE primed at constant segments yielded TCR alpha and TCR beta cDNA libraries bearing sample barcodes and UMIs. Via MiXCR, TCRdb re-called the 5' RACE reads, giving one row per CDR3 protein. Found here are about 400,000 distinct CDR3 sequences, 16% of them singletons; the top ten hold under 25%. This clonotype turned up a few times. Its cognate antigen is unknown. Sequenced input: PBMCs or a T cell subset sorted from them (not recorded which). This sequence originates from a man younger than 35 who had mild COVID-19 (a few samples of this study predate the infection). Cell type and time point are not known.

CDR3 coding DNA: TGTGCCAGCAGCCTAATGGGGGGCGAAGCTTTCTTT. Translating it yields CASSLMGGEAFF. This chain uses TRBV7-9 with TRBJ1-1; TRBD1 might be the D (6 bases). Germline V gene data show CDR1 as SEHNR and CDR2 as FQNEAQ (reference sequence). Trimming pared 5 bases from V and 8 bases from J, leaving 12 bases between. CDR3 size: 12 residues.